These 11 T cell receptor beta chains came from one sample sequenced in a study of spatial heterogeneity in lung cancer. Overall study results and limits: How many expanded intratumoral alpha and beta TCRs were present tracked the tumor mutation count, which was a count of nonsynonymous mutations.

The time point here: sample taken at primary tumor resection. TCRdb itself ran the 5' RACE reads through MiXCR, one entry per CDR3 protein. The sample lists roughly 9,300 distinct CDR3 sequences, around 6.5% seen once, with 25% to 35% in the top ten. Their target antigens are unknown. The sequencing used lung tumor tissue, collected at surgery. These receptors were taken from a male donor with early-stage non-small cell lung cancer.

The rearrangement joins TRBV6-1 to TRBJ1-6, with D tentatively TRBD1 (5 bases). Germline loops: CDR1 MNHNS, CDR2 SASEGT. The CDR3 length is 14 residues. The germline V and J ends were trimmed by 2 bases and 9 bases, with 11 bases remaining between them. The CDR3 DNA follows: TGTGCCAGCAGTGAACGAGGGGCCCTTTCACCCCTCCACTTT. Translating it yields CASSERGALSPLHF.

This clonotype has more than one count but fewer than ten. The chain couples TRBV20-1 to TRBJ2-3; 10 bases map to TRBD2. After removal of 5 bases from V and 6 bases from J, the junction contained 14 bases not matched to a gene. The CDR3 is 16 amino acids. CDR1 and CDR2 (germline): DFQATT, SNEGSKA (reference sequence). CDR3 sequence (DNA): TGCAGTGCTTCAGTCTTAGGGACTAGCGTGGGGGATACGCAGTATTTT. Translated, it gives CSASVLGTSVGDTQYF.

This clonotype was found many times. The genes are TRBV2 and TRBJ2-2, with TRBD2 matching over 10 bases. The trim removed 8 bases at V and 7 bases at J, leaving 4 bases unmatched. CDR1 is SNHLY, CDR2 FYNNEI, per germline. The CDR3 is 13 amino acids. The CDR3 DNA is TGTGCCAGCCTTAGACTAGCGGGCGGGGAGCTGTTTTTT. Residues: CASLRLAGGELFF.

This clonotype was found a few times. CDR3 protein: CASMRGRRNEQYF. CDR3 nucleotide sequence: TGTGCCAGCATGAGGGGGCGACGGAACGAGCAGTACTTC. The chain has TRBV2 and TRBJ2-7; 7 bases match TRBD1. Germline V gene data show CDR1 as SNHLY and CDR2 as FYNNEI. Losses at the gene ends were 7 bases for V and 5 bases for J; bases not matched to a gene: 8. The CDR3 is made up of 13 amino acids.

This clonotype was observed at least ten times. The gene calls are TRBV2 and TRBJ1-4; D gene uncertain. CDR3 length: 14 amino acids. V lost 6 bases and J lost 0, with 8 bases in between. Germline V gene data show CDR1 as SNHLY and CDR2 as FYNNEI. CDR3 protein: CASRKGTTNEKLFF. The CDR3, as DNA: TGTGCCAGCAGGAAGGGTACAACTAATGAAAAACTGTTTTTT. The entire variable domain, with the rest obtained from reference TRBV2 and TRBJ1-4, is as follows: EPEVTQTPSHQVTQMGQEVILRCVPISNHLYFYWYRQILGQKVEFLVSFYNNEISEKSEIFDDQFSVERPDGSNFTLKIRSTKLEDSAMYFCASRKGTTNEKLFFGSGTQLSVL.

This sequence joins TRBV2 and TRBJ2-5, with D maybe TRBD2 (5 bases). Germline assignment: CDR1 SNHLY and CDR2 FYNNEI. CDR3 length: 12 residues. Trimming stripped 5 bases from V and 5 bases from J, with 9 bases between. This CDR3 reads CASSRTVETQYF. The CDR3 region has the DNA TGTGCCAGCAGTCGGACTGTGGAGACCCAGTACTTC.

This clonotype was found many times. The genes are TRBV28 and TRBJ2-6, with no clear D. The CDR3 is 13 amino acids. CDR1 MDHEN and CDR2 SYDVKM come from the germline V gene. With 7 bases removed from V and 0 bases from J, the gap between germline ends came to 4 bases. CDR3 loop: CASTPSGANVLTF. In nucleotides, the CDR3 is TGTGCCAGCACCCCCTCTGGGGCCAACGTCCTGACTTTC.

This clonotype has ten or more counts. The V gene is TRBV27, the J gene TRBJ2-1; possibly TRBD2 for D (5 bases). This CDR3 is built from 14 residues. Trimming cost V 0 bases and J 5 bases, with 8 bases left between them. Germline values: CDR1 MNHEY, CDR2 SMNVEV (reference sequence). The CDR3 DNA reads TGTGCCAGCAGTTTATCGCAGCGGAACAATGAGCAGTTCTTC. Protein product: CASSLSQRNNEQFF.

This clonotype showed up many times. This chain connects TRBV6-6 to TRBJ1-2, with D unresolved. The CDR3 is 11 residues long. Germline V gene lookup returns CDR1 MNHNY and CDR2 SVGAGI (reference sequence). The V end lost 8 bases, the J end lost 2 bases, and 6 bases lay between the germline ends. CDR3: CASGGNYGYTF. CDR3 sequence (DNA): TGTGCCAGCGGAGGGAACTATGGCTACACCTTC.

This clonotype was found many times. The V and J genes are TRBV5-1 and TRBJ2-1; the match to TRBD2 covers 8 bases. CDR3 length equals 15 residues. With 2 bases clipped from V and 3 bases from J, the junction kept 4 bases outside the gene matches. Germline lookup yields CDR1 SGHRS and CDR2 YFSETQ. This CDR3 reads CASSLGGGIYNEQFF. The CDR3, as DNA: TGCGCCAGCAGCTTAGGCGGGGGGATCTACAATGAGCAGTTCTTC.

The rearrangement joins TRBV7-9 to TRBJ1-2, with TRBD1 identical over 9 bases. The CDR3 has 17 residues. V was clipped by 4 bases and J by 1 base; unmatched bases: 10. Germline V CDR1 and CDR2: SEHNR, FQNEAQ (reference sequence). CDR3 sequence reads: CASSSDRGGPLNYGYTF. DNA of the CDR3: TGTGCCAGCAGCTCAGACAGGGGGGGACCCCTTAACTATGGCTACACCTTC.